Below, one T cell receptor (beta chain) is given with its context. V was clipped by 6 bases and J by 0 bases, with 12 bases between them. The CDR3 spans 16 residues. Germline V gene lookup returns CDR1 MNHEY and CDR2 SMNVEV (reference sequence). Profiled with immunoSEQ multiplex PCR; TCRdb holds only in-frame clones, not every one. The sample carries about 2.3 million clones, approximately 90% recorded once. This specimen belongs to a study of shared clonotypes between healthy human individuals. Sequencing was performed on naive CD4+ T cells from PBMCs. Subset noted: CD45RA+ positively selected. The V gene is TRBV27, the J gene TRBJ2-6; D is perhaps TRBD2 (5 bases). The TCR comes from a man between 18 and 35 years old in good health. Some clones in this sample may be carry-over from other donors' samples. The CDR3 nucleotides are TGTGCCAGCAGCCAGATTCGGGGCTCTGGGGCCAACGTCCTGACTTTC. It specifies CASSQIRGSGANVLTF.